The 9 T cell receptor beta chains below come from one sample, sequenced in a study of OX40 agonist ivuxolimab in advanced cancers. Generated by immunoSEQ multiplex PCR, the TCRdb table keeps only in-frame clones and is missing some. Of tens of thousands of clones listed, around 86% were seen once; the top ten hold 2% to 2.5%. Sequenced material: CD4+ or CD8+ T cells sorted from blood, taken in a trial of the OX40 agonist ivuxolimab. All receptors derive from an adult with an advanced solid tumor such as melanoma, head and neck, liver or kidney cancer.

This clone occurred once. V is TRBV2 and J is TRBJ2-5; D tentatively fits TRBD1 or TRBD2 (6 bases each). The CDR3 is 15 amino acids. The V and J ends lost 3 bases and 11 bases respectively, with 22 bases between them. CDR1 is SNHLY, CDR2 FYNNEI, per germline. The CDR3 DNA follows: TGTGCCAGCAGTGATCCGGGGGACAAATATGGGGAGCAGTACTTC. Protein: CASSDPGDKYGEQYF.

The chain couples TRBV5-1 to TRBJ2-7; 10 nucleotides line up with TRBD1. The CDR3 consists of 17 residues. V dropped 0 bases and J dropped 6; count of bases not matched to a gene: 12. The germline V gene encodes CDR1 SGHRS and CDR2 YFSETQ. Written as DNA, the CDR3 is TGCGCCAGCAGCTTGGCCACGGGACAGGGGCCTTTCGGCGAGCAGTACTTC. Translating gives CASSLATGQGPFGEQYF.

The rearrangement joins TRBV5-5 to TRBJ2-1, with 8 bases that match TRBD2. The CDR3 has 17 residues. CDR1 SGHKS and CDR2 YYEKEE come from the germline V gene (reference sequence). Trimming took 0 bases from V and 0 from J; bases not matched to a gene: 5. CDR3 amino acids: CASSLGVAGFSYNEQFF. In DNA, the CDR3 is TGTGCCAGCAGCTTGGGGGTAGCGGGATTCTCCTACAATGAGCAGTTCTTC.

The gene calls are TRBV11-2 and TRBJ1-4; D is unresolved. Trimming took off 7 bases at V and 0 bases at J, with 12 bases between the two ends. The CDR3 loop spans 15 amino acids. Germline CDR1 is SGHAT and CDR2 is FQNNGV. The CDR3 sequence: CASTNPRATNEKLFF. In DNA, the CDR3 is TGTGCCAGCACCAACCCTAGAGCAACTAATGAAAAACTGTTTTTT. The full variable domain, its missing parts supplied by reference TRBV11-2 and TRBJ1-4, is EAGVAQSPRYKIIEKRQSVAFWCNPISGHATLYWYQQILGQGPKLLIQFQNNGVVDDSQLPKDRFSAERLKGVDSTLKIQPAKLEDSAVYLCASTNPRATNEKLFFGSGTQLSVL.

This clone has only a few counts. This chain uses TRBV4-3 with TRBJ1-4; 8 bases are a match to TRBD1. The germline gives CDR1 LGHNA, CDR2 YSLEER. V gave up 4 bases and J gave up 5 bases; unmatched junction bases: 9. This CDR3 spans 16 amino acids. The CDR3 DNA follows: TGCGCCAGCAGCCTCTTCTGGACAGGGAGGAATGAAAAACTGTTTTTT. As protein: CASSLFWTGRNEKLFF.

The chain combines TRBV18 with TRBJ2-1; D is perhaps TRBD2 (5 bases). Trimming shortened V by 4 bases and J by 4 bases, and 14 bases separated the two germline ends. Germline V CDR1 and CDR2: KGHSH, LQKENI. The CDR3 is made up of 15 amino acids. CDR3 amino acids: CASSLTRSGYNEQFF. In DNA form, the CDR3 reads TGTGCCAGCTCACTGACCCGATCGGGGTACAATGAGCAGTTCTTC.

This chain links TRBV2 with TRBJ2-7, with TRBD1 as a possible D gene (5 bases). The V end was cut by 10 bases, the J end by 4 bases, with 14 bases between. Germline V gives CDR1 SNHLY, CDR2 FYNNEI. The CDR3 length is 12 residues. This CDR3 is CATQGMQYEQYF. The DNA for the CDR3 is TGTGCCACCCAGGGTATGCAGTACGAGCAGTACTTC.

CDR3 sequence: CASSITVADYNEQFF. As DNA, the CDR3 is TGTGCCAGTAGTATAACAGTGGCAGACTACAATGAGCAGTTCTTC. J is TRBJ2-1 and V is TRBV19; D call uncertain. CDR1 LNHDA and CDR2 SQIVND come from the germline V gene (reference sequence). The ends were cut back, 2 bases at V and 3 bases at J, with 11 bases in the middle. The CDR3 has 15 residues.

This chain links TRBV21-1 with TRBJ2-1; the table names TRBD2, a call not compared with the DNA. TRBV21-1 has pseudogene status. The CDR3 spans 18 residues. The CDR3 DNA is TGTGCCAGCAGCAAAGAGGCAGCCGGGACTAGTAAGTACAATGAGCAGTTCTTC. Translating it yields CASSKEAAGTSKYNEQFF.